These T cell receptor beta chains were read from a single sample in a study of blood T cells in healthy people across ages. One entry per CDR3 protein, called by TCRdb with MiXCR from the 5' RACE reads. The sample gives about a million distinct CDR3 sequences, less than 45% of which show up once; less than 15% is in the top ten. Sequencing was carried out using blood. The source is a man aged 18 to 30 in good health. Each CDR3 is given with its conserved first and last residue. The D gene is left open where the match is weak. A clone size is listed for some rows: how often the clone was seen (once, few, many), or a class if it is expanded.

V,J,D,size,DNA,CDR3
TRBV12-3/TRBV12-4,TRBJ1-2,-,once,TGTGCCAGCAGCTTTCACTCTGGCTACACCTTC,CASSFHSGYTF
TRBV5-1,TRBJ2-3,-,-,TGCGCCAGCAGCTTGGGAGAGCAGAATCTGTATTTT,CASSLGEQNLYF
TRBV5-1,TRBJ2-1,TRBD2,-,TGCGCCAGCAGCCTGACTAGCCGCTCCTACAATGAGCAGTTCTTC,CASSLTSRSYNEQFF
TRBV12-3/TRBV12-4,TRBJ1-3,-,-,TGTGCCAGCAGTTTAGCGCAGAGAAACACCATATATTTT,CASSLAQRNTIYF
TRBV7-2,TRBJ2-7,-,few,TGTGCCAGCAGCTTAGAATCTAGCTCCTACAATGAGCAGTACTTC,CASSLESSSYNEQYF
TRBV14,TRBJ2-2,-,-,TGTGCCAGCAGCCAAGATCATAGGTCGAGGGAAACCGGGGAGCTGTTTTTT,CASSQDHRSRETGELFF
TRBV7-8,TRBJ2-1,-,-,TGTGCCAGCAGCCGCGGGACATGGGACAATGAGCAGTTCTTC,CASSRGTWDNEQFF
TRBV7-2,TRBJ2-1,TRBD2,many,TGTGCCAGCAGTTTTACTAGCGGGGGGTACAATGAGCAGTTCTTC,CASSFTSGGYNEQFF
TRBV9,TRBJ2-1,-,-,TGTGCCAGCAGCGTAGCCAGGGTCGCAAGCCCCTACAATGAGCAGTTCTTC,CASSVARVASPYNEQFF
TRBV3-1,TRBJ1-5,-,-,TGTGCCAGCAGCCGGGGAGGGGAACAGCATTTT,CASSRGGEQHF
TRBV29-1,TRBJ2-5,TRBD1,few,TGCAGCGGATCCATAACAGGGGGAGGAGAGACCCAGTACTTC,CSGSITGGGETQYF
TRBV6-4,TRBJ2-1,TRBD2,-,TGTGCCAGCAGTGACGAGCCCCTAGCGGGGGGGTTCGGTGAGCAGTTCTTC,CASSDEPLAGGFGEQFF
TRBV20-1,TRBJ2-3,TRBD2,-,TGCAGTGCCAATCGCCCAGCGGGGGCCTCAGATACGCAGTATTTT,CSANRPAGASDTQYF
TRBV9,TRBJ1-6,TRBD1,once,TGTGCCAGCAGCCCACGACAGGGCCTCCACTTT,CASSPRQGLHF